The 20 T cell receptor delta chains below all came from one sample that was sequenced in a study of Vδ1+ human thymocytes. Their antigens remain unidentified. Sequences come from RNA converted to cDNA by reverse transcription. Multiplex PCR used pooled V-gene forward primers and a constant-region reverse primer to amplify CDR3s. TCRdb redid the clone calls on the multiplex PCR reads with CATT. The profile shows about 27,000 delta-chain clones, roughly 6.7% of them singletons. Study-level points and caveats: Thymic TRG and TRD repertoires appeared highly polyclonal.

Sequenced: Vdelta1+ gamma-delta thymocytes from the thymus. Indicated subset: FACS-sorted CD3+ TCRalphabeta- TCRVdelta1+ TCRVdelta2- thymocytes. These receptors came from a girl less than two years old who had congenital heart surgery.

This clone appeared a few times. This chain connects TRDV1 to TRDJ1; TRDD3 agrees at 12 bases. This CDR3 is built from 17 residues. V lost 4 bases, J lost 7 bases, and 13 bases stayed unmatched. CDR1 and CDR2 (germline): TSWWSYY, QGS. The CDR3 is CALGGLPATGGYSKLIF. The CDR3 nucleotides read TGTGCTCTTGGGGGCCTGCCTGCTACTGGGGGATACAGTAAACTCATCTTT.

This clone occurred a few times. The genes are TRDV1 and TRDJ1; D remains unclear. This CDR3 has 14 residues. The ends were cut back, 1 base at V and 8 bases at J, with 14 bases in the middle. In germline, CDR1 is TSWWSYY, CDR2 QGS. The CDR3 region has the DNA TGTGCTCTTGGGGAACGTAACCGGCTTAAAAAACTCATCTTT. Amino acid sequence: CALGERNRLKKLIF.

This chain links TRDV1 with TRDJ1; 12 nucleotides agree with TRDD3. Per germline, CDR1 TSWWSYY and CDR2 QGS. The CDR3 has 22 amino acids. J was trimmed by 3 bases and V by 2 bases; bases with no gene match: 22. CDR3 in amino acids: CALGEYPLLRVRTGGYPDKLIF. The CDR3 DNA is TGTGCTCTTGGGGAATATCCCCTCCTACGGGTGAGAACTGGGGGATACCCCGATAAACTCATCTTT.

In this sample, this clone turned up a few times. The rearrangement joins TRDV1 to TRDJ1; D perhaps matches TRDD2 (7 bases). The ends were cut back, 3 bases at V and 0 bases at J, with 23 bases in the middle. This CDR3 has 19 amino acids. Looked up from germline, CDR1 is TSWWSYY and CDR2 is QGS. Here the CDR3 DNA reads TGTGCTCTTGGGGACGTTCCTACCTCACTGGGACCCTACACCGATAAACTCATCTTT. It translates to CALGDVPTSLGPYTDKLIF.

This clone rates as medium-sized. This rearrangement joins TRDV2 to TRDJ1; D perhaps matches TRDD3 (5 bases). Trimming pared 8 bases from V and 5 bases from J, leaving 26 bases between. The CDR3 is 16 amino acids. Germline assignment: CDR1 GEAIGNYY and CDR2 EKD. In nucleotides, the CDR3 is TGTGCCTTGGTGTCCCCCCAACCTTTCGTGGGGGATAAACTCATCTTT. Encoded protein: CALVSPQPFVGDKLIF.

The rearrangement uses TRDV1 and TRDJ1, with D uncertain. Germline V lookup: CDR1 TSWWSYY, CDR2 QGS. There are 18 residues in the CDR3. The V and J ends lost 0 bases and 0 bases respectively, with 17 bases between them. The CDR3, as DNA: TGTGCTCTTGGGGAACTGGGGTCTGTTATGCGATACACCGATAAACTCATCTTT. Translated: CALGELGSVMRYTDKLIF.

This clone was seen a few times. This chain links TRDV1 with TRDJ1, with 11 bases fitting TRDD3. The CDR3 runs to 21 residues. Germline V lookup: CDR1 TSWWSYY, CDR2 QGS. With V trimmed by 5 bases and J by 0 bases, 20 bases remained unmatched. In DNA form, the CDR3 reads TGTGCTCTTGGGTTTCGAAATGGGAGTGGGGGATACGGCATTTACACCGATAAACTCATCTTT. Protein sequence: CALGFRNGSGGYGIYTDKLIF.

The gene calls are TRDV1 and TRDJ1, with TRDD3 identical over 8 bases. The J gene is absent in TCRdb and was assigned here via DNA matching to germline. V trimming: 0 bases; J trimming: 0 bases; junction bases outside the gene matches: 24. The germline V gene encodes CDR1 TSWWSYY and CDR2 QGS. The CDR3 has 23 residues. This CDR3 is CALGELPDFLRHGGFRYTDKLIF. For the CDR3, the DNA is TGTGCTCTTGGGGAACTCCCCGATTTCCTTCGGCATGGGGGATTCCGATACACCGATAAACTCATCTTT.

The chain links TRDV1 to TRDJ1, with TRDD3 identical over 10 bases. Germline V gene sequence: CDR1 TSWWSYY, CDR2 QGS. The CDR3 spans 22 residues. V lost 1 base to trimming and J lost 2 bases; unmatched junction nucleotides: 22. The CDR3, as DNA: TGTGCTCTTGGGGAACCGGCCTTCCTCGGACTGGGGGGATACGGGGCTACCGATAAACTCATCTTT. Its protein product is CALGEPAFLGLGGYGATDKLIF.

The J gene is TRDJ1, the V gene TRDV1; a possible D gene is TRDD3 (7 bases). This CDR3 is 20 amino acids long. The germline CDR1 and CDR2 sequences are TSWWSYY and QGS. V gave up 1 base and J gave up 0 bases, with 24 bases separating them. The DNA of the CDR3 is TGTGCTCTTGGGGAACGAACGTCCTACGGGACTGGGGCCTACACCGATAAACTCATCTTT. As protein: CALGERTSYGTGAYTDKLIF.

The chain has TRDV1 and TRDJ1, with TRDD3 matching 11 bases. The CDR3 runs 21 residues. Germline CDR1 TSWWSYY, CDR2 QGS. V lost 3 bases to trimming and J lost 1 base; unmatched junction nucleotides: 19. The CDR3 loop is CALGDPLTGGYNPHPTDKLIF. The DNA for the CDR3 is TGTGCTCTTGGGGATCCTCTGACTGGGGGATATAATCCCCACCCCACCGATAAACTCATCTTT.

The table lists this clone with a few counts. V usage is TRDV1 and J usage is TRDJ1; D is possibly TRDD3 (6 bases). CDR1 is TSWWSYY and CDR2 is QGS in the germline V gene. The CDR3 contains 18 residues. V was shortened by 2 bases and J by 0 bases, with 19 bases between the two germline ends. DNA for the CDR3: TGTGCTCTTGGGGAATTGGCTTCAGGGGGACCCGACACCGATAAACTCATCTTT. This encodes CALGELASGGPDTDKLIF.

Concerning this clone: One junction end does not reproduce the germline sequence, and a read error may be involved. The chain is built from TRDV1 and TRDJ1; 13 bases map to TRDD3. The CDR3 runs to 19 residues. Germline assignment: CDR1 TSWWSYY and CDR2 QGS. The CDR3 here is CALGELVLGDTLYTDKLIF. The CDR3 DNA is TGTGCTCTTGGGGAACTCGTACTGGGGGATACGCTGTACACCGATAAACTTATCTTT.

This clone was picked up a small number of times. This chain connects TRDV1 to TRDJ1; 13 bases agree with TRDD3. The CDR3 is 19 amino acids. V dropped 4 bases and J dropped 4; count of bases not matched to a gene: 15. Germline lookup yields CDR1 TSWWSYY and CDR2 QGS. CDR3 sequence (DNA): TGTGCTCTTGGGGGCCAACTTCCTACTGGGGGATACGCGTTCGATAAACTCATCTTT. It specifies CALGGQLPTGGYAFDKLIF.

This clone was detected a few times. This chain joins TRDV1 and TRDJ1; the match to TRDD3 covers 8 bases. The germline CDR1 and CDR2 sequences are TSWWSYY and QGS. Trimming removed 2 bases from V and 0 bases from J; junction bases left unmatched: 17. CDR3 length: 20 amino acids. DNA of the CDR3: TGTGCTCTTGGGGAATACGCGTCTGGGGGAATACAGGGGTACACCGATAAACTCATCTTT. It yields the protein CALGEYASGGIQGYTDKLIF.

This clone was recorded a few times. This chain joins TRDV1 and TRDJ1; D assignment may be TRDD2 or TRDD3 (5 bases each). Germline loops: CDR1 TSWWSYY, CDR2 QGS. The V end lost 2 bases, the J end lost 6 bases, and 37 bases lay between the germline ends. This CDR3 is built from 22 residues. CDR3 in DNA: TGTGCTCTTGGGGAAACTCCTCCTGTAAGTACCTACTTTATTGGGGACAACCATAAACTCATCTTT. It specifies CALGETPPVSTYFIGDNHKLIF.

In this sample, this clone is medium-sized. The chain is built from TRAV29/DV5 and TRDJ1; D might be TRDD2 or TRDD3, each matching 6 bases. The V gene's germline CDR1 is NSMFDY and CDR2 ISSIKDK. Trimming took off 5 bases at V and 0 bases at J, with 23 bases between the two ends. This CDR3 comprises 17 residues. CDR3 amino acids: CAATRPTCTGHTDKLIF. The CDR3 coding sequence is TGTGCAGCGACCCGTCCTACGTGCACTGGGCACACCGATAAACTCATCTTT.

This chain joins TRDV1 and TRDJ1, with 9 bases matching TRDD3. CDR1 is TSWWSYY, CDR2 QGS, per germline. V lost 2 bases to trimming and J lost 0 bases; unmatched junction nucleotides: 19. The CDR3 is 21 residues long. CDR3 in amino acids: CALGEEPVWGISPTYTDKLIF. CDR3 in DNA: TGTGCTCTTGGGGAAGAACCTGTCTGGGGGATCTCTCCCACTTACACCGATAAACTCATCTTT.

This clone has more than one count but fewer than ten. The V call is TRDV1, the J call TRDJ1, with D unresolved. CDR1 is TSWWSYY, CDR2 QGS, per germline. This CDR3 spans 16 amino acids. Trimming took 3 bases from V and 2 from J, leaving 16 bases between them. CDR3 bases: TGTGCTCTTGGGGAGGATCTGCGGCCTATAACCGATAAACTCATCTTT. Its protein product is CALGEDLRPITDKLIF.

This clone showed up just a few times. The V and J genes are TRDV1 and TRDJ1; D is possibly TRDD3 (5 bases). Germline CDR1 reads TSWWSYY; CDR2 reads QGS. V was clipped by 4 bases and J by 0 bases, with 24 bases between them. CDR3 length: 19 residues. The CDR3 sequence is CALGASYGLAPDYTDKLIF. The CDR3, as DNA: TGTGCTCTTGGGGCTAGCTACGGACTGGCGCCTGATTACACCGATAAACTCATCTTT.